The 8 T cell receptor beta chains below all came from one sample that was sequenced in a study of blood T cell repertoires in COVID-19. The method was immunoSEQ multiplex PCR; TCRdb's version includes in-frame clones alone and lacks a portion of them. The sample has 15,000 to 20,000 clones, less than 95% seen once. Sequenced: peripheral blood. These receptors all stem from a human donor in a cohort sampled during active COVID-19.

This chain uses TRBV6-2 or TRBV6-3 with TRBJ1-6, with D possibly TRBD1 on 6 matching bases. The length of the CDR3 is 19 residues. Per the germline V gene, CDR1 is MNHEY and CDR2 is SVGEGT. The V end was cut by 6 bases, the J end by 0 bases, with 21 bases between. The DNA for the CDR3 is TGTGCCAGCAGCATCTCGGGACAATTTCCGAACTCCTATAATTCACCCCTCCACTTT. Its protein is CASSISGQFPNSYNSPLHF.

The CDR3 DNA reads as TGTGCCAGCACCTCTCTCGGCCTGGGGGGGTACACTGAAGCTTTCTTT. Encoded protein: CASTSLGLGGYTEAFF. The gene calls are TRBV28 and TRBJ1-1, with D maybe TRBD1 (5 bases). The CDR3 is 16 amino acids. Deletions cut 7 bases from V and 3 bases from J, with 21 bases between. Germline loops: CDR1 MDHEN, CDR2 SYDVKM.

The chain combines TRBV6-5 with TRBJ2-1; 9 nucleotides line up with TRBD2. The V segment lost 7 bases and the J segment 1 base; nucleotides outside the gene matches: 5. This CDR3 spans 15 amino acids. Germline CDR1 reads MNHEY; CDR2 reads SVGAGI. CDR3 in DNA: TGTGCCAGCAAACCGCGGGAGGGATCCTACAATGAGCAGTTCTTC. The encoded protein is CASKPREGSYNEQFF.

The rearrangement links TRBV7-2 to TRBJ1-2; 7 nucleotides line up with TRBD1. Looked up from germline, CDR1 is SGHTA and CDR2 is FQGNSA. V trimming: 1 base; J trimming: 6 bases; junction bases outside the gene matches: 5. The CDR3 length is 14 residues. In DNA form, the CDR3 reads TGTGCCAGCAGCTTAGGGAGACAGGGTCATGGCTACACCTTC. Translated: CASSLGRQGHGYTF.

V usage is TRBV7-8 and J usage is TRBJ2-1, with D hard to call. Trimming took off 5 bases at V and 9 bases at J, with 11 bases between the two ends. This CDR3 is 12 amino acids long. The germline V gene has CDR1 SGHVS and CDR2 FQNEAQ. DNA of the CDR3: TGTGCCAGCAGCCCCGAGGTTGGTGAGCAGTTCTTC. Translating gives CASSPEVGEQFF.

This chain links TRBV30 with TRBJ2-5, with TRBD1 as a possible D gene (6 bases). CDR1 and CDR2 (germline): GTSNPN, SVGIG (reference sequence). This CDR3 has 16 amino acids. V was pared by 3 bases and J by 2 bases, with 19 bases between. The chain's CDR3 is CAWSPWGLQKQETQYF. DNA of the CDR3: TGTGCCTGGAGCCCGTGGGGGCTCCAAAAACAAGAGACCCAGTACTTC.

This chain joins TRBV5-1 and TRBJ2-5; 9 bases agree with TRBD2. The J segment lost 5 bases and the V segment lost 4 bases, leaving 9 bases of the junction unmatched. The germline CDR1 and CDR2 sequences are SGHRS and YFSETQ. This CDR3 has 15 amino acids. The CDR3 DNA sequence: TGCGCCAGCAGCAAGTTAAGCGGGGGGTCTGAGACCCAGTACTTC. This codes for CASSKLSGGSETQYF.

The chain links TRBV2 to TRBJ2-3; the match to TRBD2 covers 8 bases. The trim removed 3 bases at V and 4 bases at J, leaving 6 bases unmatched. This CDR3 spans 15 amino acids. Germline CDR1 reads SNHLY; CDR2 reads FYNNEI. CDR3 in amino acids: CASSDAGGLSDTQYF. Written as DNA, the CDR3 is TGTGCCAGCAGTGACGCGGGGGGTCTCTCAGATACGCAGTATTTT.